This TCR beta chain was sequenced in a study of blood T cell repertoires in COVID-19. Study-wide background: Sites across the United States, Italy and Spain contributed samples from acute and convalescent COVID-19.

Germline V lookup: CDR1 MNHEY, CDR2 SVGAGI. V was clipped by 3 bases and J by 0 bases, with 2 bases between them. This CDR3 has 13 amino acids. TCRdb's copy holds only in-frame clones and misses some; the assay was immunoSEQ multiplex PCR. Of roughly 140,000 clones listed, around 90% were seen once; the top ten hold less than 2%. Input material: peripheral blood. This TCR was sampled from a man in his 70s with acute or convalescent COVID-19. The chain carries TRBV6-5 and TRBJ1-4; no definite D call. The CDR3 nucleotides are TGTGCCAGCAGTTATACAACTAATGAAAAACTGTTTTTT. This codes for CASSYTTNEKLFF.